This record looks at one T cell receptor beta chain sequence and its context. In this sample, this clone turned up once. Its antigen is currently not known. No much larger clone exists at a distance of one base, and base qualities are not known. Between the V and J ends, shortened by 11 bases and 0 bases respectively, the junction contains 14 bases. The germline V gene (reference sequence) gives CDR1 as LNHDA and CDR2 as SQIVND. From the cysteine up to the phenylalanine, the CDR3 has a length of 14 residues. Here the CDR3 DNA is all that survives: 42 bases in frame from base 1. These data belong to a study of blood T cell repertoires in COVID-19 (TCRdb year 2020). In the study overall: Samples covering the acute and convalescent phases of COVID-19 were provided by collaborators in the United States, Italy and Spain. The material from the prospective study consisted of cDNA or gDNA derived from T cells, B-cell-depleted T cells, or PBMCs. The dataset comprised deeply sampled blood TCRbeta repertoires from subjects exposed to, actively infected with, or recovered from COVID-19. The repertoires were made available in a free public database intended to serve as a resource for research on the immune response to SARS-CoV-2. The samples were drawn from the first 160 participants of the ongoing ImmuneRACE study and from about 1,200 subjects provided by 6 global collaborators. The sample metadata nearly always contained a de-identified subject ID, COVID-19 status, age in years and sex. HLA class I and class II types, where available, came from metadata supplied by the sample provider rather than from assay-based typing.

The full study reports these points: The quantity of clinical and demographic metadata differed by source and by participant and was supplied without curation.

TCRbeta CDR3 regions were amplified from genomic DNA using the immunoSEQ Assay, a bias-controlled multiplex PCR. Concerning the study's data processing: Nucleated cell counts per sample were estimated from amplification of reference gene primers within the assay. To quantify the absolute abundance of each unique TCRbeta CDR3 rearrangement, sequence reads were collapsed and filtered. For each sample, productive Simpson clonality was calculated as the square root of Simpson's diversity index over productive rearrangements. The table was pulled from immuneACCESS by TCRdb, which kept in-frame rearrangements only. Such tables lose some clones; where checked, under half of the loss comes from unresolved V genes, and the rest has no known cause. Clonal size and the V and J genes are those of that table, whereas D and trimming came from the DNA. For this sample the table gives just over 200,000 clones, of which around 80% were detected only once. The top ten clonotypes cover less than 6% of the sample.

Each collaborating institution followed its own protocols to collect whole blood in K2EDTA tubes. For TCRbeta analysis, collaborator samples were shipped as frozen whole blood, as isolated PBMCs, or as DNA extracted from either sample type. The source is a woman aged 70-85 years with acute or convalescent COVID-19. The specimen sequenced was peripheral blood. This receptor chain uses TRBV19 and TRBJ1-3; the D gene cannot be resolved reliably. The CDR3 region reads CASKVGHSGNTIYF. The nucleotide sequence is TGTGCCTCAAAGGTGGGCCACTCTGGAAACACCATATATTTT. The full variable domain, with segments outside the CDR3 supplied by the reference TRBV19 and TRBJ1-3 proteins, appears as DGGITQSPKYLFRKEGQNVTLSCEQNLNHDAMYWYRQDPGQGLRLIYYSQIVNDFQKGDIAEGYSVSREKKESFPLTVTSAQKNPTAFYLCASKVGHSGNTIYFGEGSWLTVV.